The 21 T cell receptor beta chains below all came from one sample that was sequenced in a study of T cells in Graves' hyperthyroidism and ophthalmopathy (dated by TCRdb to 2018 to 2020). The library relied on multiplex PCR. TCRdb lists the instrument as Illumina HiSeq 2000. The TCR beta CDR3 regions were amplified from RNA transcripts. The TCR CDR3 was subjected to a first round of RT-PCR using the HTBI primer set and the Qiagen OneStep RT-PCR kit. TCRdb applied fastp at Q25 and MiXCR to the public reads, then kept only in-frame beta chains. Rows are combined by CDR3 protein, so each entry shows the most common genes and DNA. For this sample the table gives 450,000 to 600,000 distinct CDR3 sequences, of which 20% were detected only once. The top ten clonotypes cover approximately 48% of the sample. The sequenced sample was blood. The receptors shown here come from a middle-aged man with Graves' ophthalmopathy.

V usage is TRBV5-6 and J usage is TRBJ2-7, with a tentative D call TRBD2 (5 bases). V shed 4 bases and J shed 2 bases, with 13 bases lying between them. The germline V gene encodes CDR1 SGHDT and CDR2 YYEEEE. CDR3 size: 14 residues. This CDR3 reads CASSPEVAPYEQYF. Here the CDR3 DNA reads TGTGCCAGCAGCCCGGAGGTGGCCCCCTACGAGCAGTACTTC.

This clonotype was recorded a few times. The rearrangement links TRBV6-1 to TRBJ2-2; TRBD2 matches 7 bases. CDR1 MNHNS and CDR2 SASEGT come from the germline V gene. This CDR3 is built from 14 residues. J was trimmed by 7 bases and V by 8 bases; bases with no gene match: 10. The chain's CDR3 is CASDPGLAVGELFF. CDR3 nucleotide sequence: TGTGCCAGCGACCCCGGTCTAGCGGTCGGGGAGCTGTTTTTT.

The rearrangement links TRBV2 to TRBJ1-2; no definite D call. V lost 3 bases and J lost 5, with 16 bases in between. The germline gives CDR1 SNHLY, CDR2 FYNNEI. This CDR3 comprises 15 residues. The CDR3 sequence: CASSENPGPQYGYTF. CDR3 bases: TGTGCCAGCAGTGAGAATCCGGGTCCACAATATGGCTACACCTTC. Drawing the rest from reference TRBV2 and TRBJ1-2, the complete variable domain is EPEVTQTPSHQVTQMGQEVILRCVPISNHLYFYWYRQILGQKVEFLVSFYNNEISEKSEIFDDQFSVERPDGSNFTLKIRSTKLEDSAMYFCASSENPGPQYGYTFGSGTRLTVV.

The gene calls are TRBV5-4 and TRBJ2-5, with TRBD2 identical over 7 bases. The CDR3 loop spans 13 amino acids. CDR1 is SGHNT and CDR2 is YYREEE in the germline V gene (reference sequence). The V segment lost 0 bases and the J segment 4 bases; nucleotides outside the gene matches: 0. The CDR3 region has the DNA TGTGCCAGCAGCTTGGAGCGGGGAGAGACCCAGTACTTC. This sequence encodes CASSLERGETQYF.

V usage is TRBV5-1 and J usage is TRBJ1-2; unclear D gene. The CDR3 totals 13 residues. Trimming took 5 bases from V and 7 from J, leaving 15 bases between them. Germline V gives CDR1 SGHRS, CDR2 YFSETQ. The CDR3 nucleotides read TGCGCCAGCAGGCCCAATCTGGGGTCTGGCTACACCTTC. Amino acids: CASRPNLGSGYTF.

This clonotype was detected only a few times. The rearrangement uses TRBV7-9 and TRBJ2-1; perhaps TRBD1 as D (6 bases). V shed 1 base and J shed 13 bases, with 14 bases lying between them. Germline V lookup: CDR1 SEHNR, CDR2 FQNEAQ (reference sequence). CDR3 length equals 13 residues. The CDR3 DNA is TGTGCCAGCAGCTTAGAACGGCAGGGGTTTCAGTTCTTC. Protein sequence: CASSLERQGFQFF.

This clonotype was counted a few times. V and J are TRBV20-1 and TRBJ1-3; D unclear. Germline lookup yields CDR1 DFQATT and CDR2 SNEGSKA (reference sequence). This CDR3 comprises 12 residues. Trimming stripped 3 bases from V and 0 bases from J, with 3 bases between. The CDR3 loop is CSASLSGNTIYF. The CDR3 DNA follows: TGCAGTGCTAGTCTCTCTGGAAACACCATATATTTT.

A few counts support this clonotype. The chain couples TRBV5-1 to TRBJ2-5, with TRBD1 as a possible D gene (6 bases). The CDR3 spans 16 residues. Germline CDR1 is SGHRS and CDR2 is YFSETQ. Trimming pared 3 bases from V and 4 bases from J, leaving 19 bases between. CDR3 amino acids: CASSSGTLTVGETQYF. The CDR3 nucleotides read TGCGCCAGCAGCTCCGGGACATTAACGGTCGGAGAGACCCAGTACTTC.

The chain has TRBV5-4 and TRBJ1-3; 9 bases fit TRBD1. J gave up 2 bases and V 4 bases, and 4 bases lay outside the gene matches. This CDR3 has 15 residues. Looked up from germline, CDR1 is SGHNT and CDR2 is YYREEE (reference sequence). CDR3 protein: CASSKGQGTGNTIYF. In DNA form, the CDR3 reads TGTGCCAGCAGCAAGGGACAGGGTACTGGAAACACCATATATTTT.

The rearrangement joins TRBV3-1 to TRBJ2-3; 7 bases are shared with TRBD1. The CDR3 has 16 residues. In germline, CDR1 is LGHDT, CDR2 YNNKEL (reference sequence). J lost 6 bases, V lost 0 bases, and 9 bases had no gene match. CDR3 loop: CASSQEGQRGGDTQYF. DNA of the CDR3: TGTGCCAGCAGCCAAGAGGGACAGCGTGGGGGTGATACGCAGTATTTT.

This clonotype was seen at least ten times. This chain connects TRBV6-2 or TRBV6-3 to TRBJ1-1, with a tentative D call TRBD1 (6 bases). V lost 1 base, J lost 7 bases, and 10 bases lay in between. The germline CDR1 and CDR2 sequences are MNHEY and SVGEGT. The length of the CDR3 is 13 residues. The CDR3 sequence: CASSYWTANEAFF. In nucleotides, the CDR3 is TGTGCCAGCAGTTACTGGACAGCCAATGAAGCTTTCTTT.

At least ten counts were recorded for this clonotype. This chain connects TRBV6-2 or TRBV6-3 to TRBJ2-7; the match to TRBD1 covers 7 bases. The CDR3 is 12 amino acids. CDR1 and CDR2 (germline): MNHEY, SVGEGT. The V and J ends lost 9 bases and 6 bases, in that order; junction bases with no gene match: 8. The CDR3 sequence: CASGDSLGEQYF. In DNA form, the CDR3 reads TGTGCCAGTGGGGACAGCCTTGGCGAGCAGTACTTC.

The genes are TRBV5-6 and TRBJ1-1; D remains unclear. The germline gives CDR1 SGHDT, CDR2 YYEEEE. The CDR3 runs 11 residues. Trimming pared 3 bases from V and 7 bases from J, leaving 7 bases between. The DNA for the CDR3 is TGTGCCAGCAGCTGGAGGGATGAAGCTTTCTTT. Its protein is CASSWRDEAFF.

This clonotype has a handful of counts. The genes are TRBV12-3 or TRBV12-4 and TRBJ1-4; no clear D gene. V shed 7 bases and J shed 8 bases, with 14 bases lying between them. The CDR3 contains 13 residues. The CDR3, as DNA: TGTGCCAGCACCGGAGGGCTCGGCGAAAAACTGTTTTTT. Protein sequence: CASTGGLGEKLFF.

In its sample, this clonotype was seen many times. The CDR3 reads CASLRTGQETQYF. CDR3 DNA: TGTGCCAGCCTCCGGACAGGTCAAGAGACCCAGTACTTC. V usage is TRBV12-3 or TRBV12-4 and J usage is TRBJ2-5, with 7 bases lining up with TRBD1. V lost 8 bases, J lost 2 bases, and 5 bases stayed unmatched. The CDR3 runs 13 residues.

This clonotype was counted many times. V and J are TRBV6-1 and TRBJ2-6; no reliable D call. The CDR3 is made up of 15 amino acids. V was shortened by 2 bases and J by 0 bases, with 5 bases between the two germline ends. CDR1 is MNHNS and CDR2 is SASEGT in the germline V gene. The CDR3 region has the DNA TGTGCCAGCAGTGAACGGTTCTCTGGGGCCAACGTCCTGACTTTC. Translated: CASSERFSGANVLTF.

This clonotype appeared a single time. The gene calls are TRBV9 and TRBJ1-2, with 9 positions matching TRBD1. Germline V gene data show CDR1 as SGDLS and CDR2 as YYNGEE. This CDR3 comprises 13 residues. V shed 4 bases, J shed 8 bases, and the junction held 6 bases outside the gene matches. The CDR3: CASSRTGERGYTF. DNA for the CDR3: TGTGCCAGCAGCCGGACAGGGGAGAGAGGCTACACCTTC.

There are many counts of this clonotype. This chain connects TRBV20-1 to TRBJ2-3, with TRBD2 matching over 7 bases. J gave up 2 bases and V 3 bases, and 11 bases lay outside the gene matches. Germline values: CDR1 DFQATT, CDR2 SNEGSKA (reference sequence). The CDR3 is 16 residues long. The CDR3 is CSASGGFAGSTDTQYF. Here the CDR3 DNA reads TGCAGTGCTAGCGGGGGGTTTGCCGGTTCCACAGATACGCAGTATTTT.

This clonotype was seen many times. The chain recombines TRBV7-3 with TRBJ1-2, with unresolved D. V was trimmed by 4 bases and J by 0 bases, leaving 6 bases between them. In germline, CDR1 is SGHTA, CDR2 FQGTGA. The CDR3 is made up of 13 amino acids. The CDR3 is CASSSSPNYGYTF. In nucleotides, the CDR3 is TGTGCCAGCAGCTCCAGCCCTAACTATGGCTACACCTTC.

The V call is TRBV9, the J call TRBJ2-1, with D maybe TRBD1 (6 bases). V lost 0 bases, J lost 8 bases, and 15 bases lay in between. Per the germline V gene, CDR1 is SGDLS and CDR2 is YYNGEE. The CDR3 runs 15 residues. As DNA, the CDR3 is TGTGCCAGCAGCGTAGTACAGGGCCCTTTTGATGAGCAGTTCTTC. It yields the protein CASSVVQGPFDEQFF. Looking up the rest from reference TRBV9 and TRBJ2-1 gives the full variable domain: DSGVTQTPKHLITATGQRVTLRCSPRSGDLSVYWYQQSLDQGLQFLIQYYNGEERAKGNILERFSAQQFPDLHSELNLSSLELGDSALYFCASSVVQGPFDEQFFGPGTRLTVL.

This clonotype was observed at least ten times. The chain links TRBV12-3 or TRBV12-4 to TRBJ1-5; D is unclear. This CDR3 region has 14 residues. Trimming stripped 5 bases from V and 5 bases from J, with 13 bases between. CDR3 nucleotides: TGTGCCAGCAGTCTGCGACAATTTGATCAGCCCCAGCATTTT. Translating it yields CASSLRQFDQPQHF.